Reported below is one T cell receptor beta chain. Antigen specificity is unknown. This record belongs to a study of cytomegalovirus exposure and HLA in healthy donors. General observations from the study: In most subjects, TCR beta sequences reportedly gave accurate predictions of HLA-A and HLA-B alleles. CMV serostatus was the sole immune exposure data available. Rarity marked most TCR sequences, yet some public TCRs occurred in many donors. TCR beta chains associated with HLA were, in a later analysis, more clonally expanded than equally common others.

Researchers ran the PCR with 60 Vbeta and 13 Jbeta primers. The assay was immunoSEQ multiplex PCR, and TCRdb's table has in-frame clones only and misses some. The profile shows 190,000 or so clones, roughly 80% of them singletons. The CDR3 has 15 amino acids. With 2 bases removed from V and 6 bases from J, the gap between germline ends came to 15 bases. CDR1 is SGHNT, CDR2 YENEEA, per germline. The receptor's source is a boy aged 10-17 years in good health and CMV-seronegative. Sequencing input: PBMCs. The chain is built from TRBV11-3 and TRBJ2-3; the D gene is possibly TRBD1 (6 bases). This CDR3 reads CASSLTGYQSDTQYF. The CDR3 region has the DNA TGTGCCAGCAGCTTAACAGGGTATCAGTCGGATACGCAGTATTTT.